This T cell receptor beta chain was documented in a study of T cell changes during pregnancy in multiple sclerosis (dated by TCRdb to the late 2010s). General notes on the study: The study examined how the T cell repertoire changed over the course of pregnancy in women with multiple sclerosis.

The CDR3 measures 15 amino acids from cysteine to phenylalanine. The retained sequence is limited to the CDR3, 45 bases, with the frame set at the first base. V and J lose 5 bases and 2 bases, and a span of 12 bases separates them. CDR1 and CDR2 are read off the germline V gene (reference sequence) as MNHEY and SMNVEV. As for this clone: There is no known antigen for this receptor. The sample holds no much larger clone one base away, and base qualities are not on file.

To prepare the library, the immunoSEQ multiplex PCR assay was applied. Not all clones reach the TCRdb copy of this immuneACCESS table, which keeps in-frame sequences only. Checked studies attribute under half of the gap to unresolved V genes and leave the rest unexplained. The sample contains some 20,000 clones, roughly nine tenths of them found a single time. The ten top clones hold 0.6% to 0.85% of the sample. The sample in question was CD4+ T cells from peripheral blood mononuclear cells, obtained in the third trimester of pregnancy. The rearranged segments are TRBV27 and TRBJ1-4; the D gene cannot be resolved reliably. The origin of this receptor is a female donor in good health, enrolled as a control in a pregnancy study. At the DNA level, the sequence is TGTGCCAGCAGTCCGAGAAGAGGCACTAATGAAAAACTGTTTTTT. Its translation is CASSPRRGTNEKLFF.